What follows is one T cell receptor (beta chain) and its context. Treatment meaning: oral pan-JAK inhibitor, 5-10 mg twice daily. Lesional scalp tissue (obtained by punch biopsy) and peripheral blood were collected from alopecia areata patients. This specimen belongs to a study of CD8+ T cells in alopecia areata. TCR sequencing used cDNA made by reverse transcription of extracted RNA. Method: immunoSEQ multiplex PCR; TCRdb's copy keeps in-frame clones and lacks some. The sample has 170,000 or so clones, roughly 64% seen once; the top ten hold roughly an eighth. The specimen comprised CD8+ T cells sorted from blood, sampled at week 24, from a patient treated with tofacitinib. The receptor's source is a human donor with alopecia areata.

DNA for the CDR3: TGTGCCAGCAGCCAAGTGGGCCGAGGGGGGACTGAAGCTTTCTTT. This codes for CASSQVGRGGTEAFF. The rearrangement joins TRBV4-2 to TRBJ1-1, with D perhaps TRBD1 (6 bases). V gave up 1 base and J gave up 5 bases, with 14 bases separating them. The CDR3 has 15 residues. Germline-derived CDR1 and CDR2 are LGHNA and YNFKEQ.